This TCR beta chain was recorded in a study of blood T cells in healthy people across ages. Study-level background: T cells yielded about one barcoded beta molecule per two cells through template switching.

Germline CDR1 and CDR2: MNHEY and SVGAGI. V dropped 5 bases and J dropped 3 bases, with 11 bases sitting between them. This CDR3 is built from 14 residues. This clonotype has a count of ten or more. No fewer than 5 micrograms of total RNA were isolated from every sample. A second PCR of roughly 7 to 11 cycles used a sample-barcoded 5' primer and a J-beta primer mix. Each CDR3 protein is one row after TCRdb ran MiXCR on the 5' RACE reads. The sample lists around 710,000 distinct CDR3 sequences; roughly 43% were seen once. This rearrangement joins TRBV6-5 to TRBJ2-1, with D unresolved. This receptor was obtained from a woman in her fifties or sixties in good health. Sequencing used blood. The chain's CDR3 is CASSTSVNYNEQFF. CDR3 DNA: TGTGCCAGCAGTACCTCAGTGAACTACAATGAGCAGTTCTTC.